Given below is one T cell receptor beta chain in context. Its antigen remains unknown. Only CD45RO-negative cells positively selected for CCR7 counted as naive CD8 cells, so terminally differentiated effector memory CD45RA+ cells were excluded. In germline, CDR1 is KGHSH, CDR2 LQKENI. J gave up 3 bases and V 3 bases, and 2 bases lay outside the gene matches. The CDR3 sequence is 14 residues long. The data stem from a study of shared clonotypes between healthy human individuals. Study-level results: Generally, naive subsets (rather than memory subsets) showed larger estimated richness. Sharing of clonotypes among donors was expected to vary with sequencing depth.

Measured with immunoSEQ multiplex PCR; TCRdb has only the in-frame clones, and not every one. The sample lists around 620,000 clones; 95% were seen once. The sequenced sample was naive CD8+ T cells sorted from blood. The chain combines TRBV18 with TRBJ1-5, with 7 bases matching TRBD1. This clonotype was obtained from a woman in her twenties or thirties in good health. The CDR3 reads CASSPGQTNQPQHF. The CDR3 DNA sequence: TGTGCCAGCTCACCGGGACAGACCAATCAGCCCCAGCATTTT.